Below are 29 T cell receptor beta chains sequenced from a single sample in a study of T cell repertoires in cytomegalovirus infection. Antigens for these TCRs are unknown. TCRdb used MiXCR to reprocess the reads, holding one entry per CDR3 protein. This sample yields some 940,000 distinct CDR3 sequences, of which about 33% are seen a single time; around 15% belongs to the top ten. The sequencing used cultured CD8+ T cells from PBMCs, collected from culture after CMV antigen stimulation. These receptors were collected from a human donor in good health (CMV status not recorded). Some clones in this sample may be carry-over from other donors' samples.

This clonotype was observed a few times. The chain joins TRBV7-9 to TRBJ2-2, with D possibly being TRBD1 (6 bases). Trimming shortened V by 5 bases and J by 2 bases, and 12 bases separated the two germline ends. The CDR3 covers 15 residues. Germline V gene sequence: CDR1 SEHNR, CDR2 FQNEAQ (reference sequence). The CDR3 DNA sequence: TGTGCCAGCAGCACCCGACAGGCCAACACCGGGGAGCTGTTTTTT. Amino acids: CASSTRQANTGELFF.

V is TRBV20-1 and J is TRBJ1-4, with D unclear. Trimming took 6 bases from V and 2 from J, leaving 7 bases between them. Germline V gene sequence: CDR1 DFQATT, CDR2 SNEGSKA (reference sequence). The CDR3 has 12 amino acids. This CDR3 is CSADDTNEKLFF. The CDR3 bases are TGCAGTGCAGACGACACTAATGAAAAACTGTTTTTT.

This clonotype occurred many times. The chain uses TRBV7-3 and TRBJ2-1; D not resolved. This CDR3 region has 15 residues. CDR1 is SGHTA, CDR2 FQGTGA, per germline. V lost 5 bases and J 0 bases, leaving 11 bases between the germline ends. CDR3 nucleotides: TGTGCCAGCAGCGCCGTGGGCGGCTCCTACAATGAGCAGTTCTTC. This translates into CASSAVGGSYNEQFF.

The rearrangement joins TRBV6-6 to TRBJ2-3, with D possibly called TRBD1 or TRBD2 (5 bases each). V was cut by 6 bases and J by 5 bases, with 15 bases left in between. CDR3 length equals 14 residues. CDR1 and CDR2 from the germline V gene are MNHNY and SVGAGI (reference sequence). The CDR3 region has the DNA TGTGCCAGCAGCCACCGAGGGGCCGTAGATACGCAGTATTTT. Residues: CASSHRGAVDTQYF.

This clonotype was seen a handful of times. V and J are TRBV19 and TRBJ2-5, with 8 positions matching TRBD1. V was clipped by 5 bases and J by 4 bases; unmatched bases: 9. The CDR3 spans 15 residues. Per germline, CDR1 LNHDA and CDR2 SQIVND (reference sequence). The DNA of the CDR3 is TGTGCCAGTAGTGAACGTGACAGGGGAGGAGAGACCCAGTACTTC. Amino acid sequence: CASSERDRGGETQYF.

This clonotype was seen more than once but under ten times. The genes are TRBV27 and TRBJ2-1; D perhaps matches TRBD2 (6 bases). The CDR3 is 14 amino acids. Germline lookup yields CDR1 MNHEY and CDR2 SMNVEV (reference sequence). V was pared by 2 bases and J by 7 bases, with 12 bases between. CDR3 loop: CASSLKSGRNEQFF. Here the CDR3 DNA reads TGTGCCAGCAGTTTAAAGTCAGGGAGGAATGAGCAGTTCTTC.

CDR3: CASRPPGLAGETQYF. The DNA for the CDR3 is TGTGCCAGCAGGCCCCCGGGACTAGCGGGAGAGACCCAGTACTTC. The chain uses TRBV12-3 or TRBV12-4 and TRBJ2-5; 12 bases match TRBD2. Germline trimming cut 6 bases from V and 4 bases from J; bases unmatched to any gene: 6. This CDR3 has 15 residues.

This CDR3 reads CASSLGVQISTSTDTQYF. CDR3 sequence (DNA): TGTGCCAGCAGTTTAGGGGTCCAGATATCTACTAGCACAGATACGCAGTATTTT. This chain joins TRBV12-3 or TRBV12-4 and TRBJ2-3; no firm D call. V lost 1 base and J lost 0, with 17 bases in between. The CDR3 is 18 residues long.

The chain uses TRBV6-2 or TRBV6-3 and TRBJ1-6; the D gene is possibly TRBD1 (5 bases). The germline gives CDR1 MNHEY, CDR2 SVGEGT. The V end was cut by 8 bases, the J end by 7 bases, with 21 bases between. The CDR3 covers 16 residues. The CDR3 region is CASGGRDRRANSPLHF. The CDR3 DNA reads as TGTGCCAGCGGAGGCAGGGATCGACGGGCGAATTCACCCCTCCACTTT.

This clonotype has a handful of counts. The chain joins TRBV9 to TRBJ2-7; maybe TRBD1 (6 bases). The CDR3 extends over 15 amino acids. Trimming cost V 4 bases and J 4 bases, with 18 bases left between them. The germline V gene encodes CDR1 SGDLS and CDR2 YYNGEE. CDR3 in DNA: TGTGCCAGCAGCCCTTGGACAGAGAATACTTACGAGCAGTACTTC. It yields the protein CASSPWTENTYEQYF.

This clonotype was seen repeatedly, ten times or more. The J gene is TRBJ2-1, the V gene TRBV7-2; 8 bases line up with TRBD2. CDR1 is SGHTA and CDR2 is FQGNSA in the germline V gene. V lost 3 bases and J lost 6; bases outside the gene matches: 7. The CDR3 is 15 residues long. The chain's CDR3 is CASSFSGVLGNEQFF. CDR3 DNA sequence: TGTGCCAGCAGCTTTAGCGGGGTCCTCGGCAATGAGCAGTTCTTC. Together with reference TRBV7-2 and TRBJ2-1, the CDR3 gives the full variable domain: GAGVSQSPSNKVTEKGKDVELRCDPISGHTALYWYRQSLGQGLEFLIYFQGNSAPDKSGLPSDRFSAERTGGSVSTLTIQRTQQEDSAVYLCASSFSGVLGNEQFFGPGTRLTVL.

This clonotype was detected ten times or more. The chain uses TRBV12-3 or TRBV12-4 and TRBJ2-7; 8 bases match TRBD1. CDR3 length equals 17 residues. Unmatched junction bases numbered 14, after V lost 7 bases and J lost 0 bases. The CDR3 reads CASTSSGGQVSSYEQYF. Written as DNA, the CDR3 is TGTGCCAGCACCTCGTCCGGGGGACAGGTTAGCTCCTACGAGCAGTACTTC.

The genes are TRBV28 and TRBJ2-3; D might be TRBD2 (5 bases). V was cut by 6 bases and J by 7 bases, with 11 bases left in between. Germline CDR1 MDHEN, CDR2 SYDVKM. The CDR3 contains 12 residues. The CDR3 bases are TGTGCCAGCAGGCGGGCCCAGTATACGCAGTATTTT. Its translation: CASRRAQYTQYF.

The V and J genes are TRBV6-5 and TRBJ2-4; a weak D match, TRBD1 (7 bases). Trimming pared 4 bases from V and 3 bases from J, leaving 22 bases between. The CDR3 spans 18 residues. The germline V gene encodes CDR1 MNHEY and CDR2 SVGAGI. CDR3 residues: CASSSLFRGAPDKNIQYF. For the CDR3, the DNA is TGTGCCAGCAGTTCACTATTCAGGGGGGCGCCGGACAAAAACATTCAGTACTTC.

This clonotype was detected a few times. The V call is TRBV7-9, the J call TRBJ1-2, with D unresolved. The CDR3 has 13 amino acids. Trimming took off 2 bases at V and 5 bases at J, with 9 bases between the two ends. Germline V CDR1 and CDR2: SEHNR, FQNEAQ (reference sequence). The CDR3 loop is CASSLQTLYGYTF. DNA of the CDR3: TGTGCCAGCAGCTTACAGACATTATATGGCTACACCTTC.

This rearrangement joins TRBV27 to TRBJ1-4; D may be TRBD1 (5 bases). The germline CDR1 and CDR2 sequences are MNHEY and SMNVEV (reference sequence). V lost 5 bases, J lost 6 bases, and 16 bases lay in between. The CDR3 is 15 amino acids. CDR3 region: CASSEDGAEDEKLFF. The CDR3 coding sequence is TGTGCCAGCAGTGAGGACGGGGCGGAGGATGAAAAACTGTTTTTT.

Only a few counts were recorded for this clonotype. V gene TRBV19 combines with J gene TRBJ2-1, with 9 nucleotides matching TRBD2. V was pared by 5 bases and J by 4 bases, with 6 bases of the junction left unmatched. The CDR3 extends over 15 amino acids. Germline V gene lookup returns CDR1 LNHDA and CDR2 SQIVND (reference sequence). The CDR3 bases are TGTGCCAGTAGTCCATTTAGCGGGGGATACAATGAGCAGTTCTTC. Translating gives CASSPFSGGYNEQFF.

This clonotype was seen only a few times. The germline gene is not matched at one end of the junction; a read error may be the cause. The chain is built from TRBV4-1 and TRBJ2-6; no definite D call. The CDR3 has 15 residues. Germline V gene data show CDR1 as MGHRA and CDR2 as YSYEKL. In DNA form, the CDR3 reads TGCGCCAGCAGTCAAGCACCAGCTGGGGCCAACGTCCTGACTTTC. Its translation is CASSQAPAGANVLTF.

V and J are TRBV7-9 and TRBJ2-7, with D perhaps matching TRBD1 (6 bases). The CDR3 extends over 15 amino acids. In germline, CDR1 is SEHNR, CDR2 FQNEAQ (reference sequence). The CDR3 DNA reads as TGTGCCAGCAGCGTAGCCAATAGGGGGAACCACGAGCAGTACGTC. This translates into CASSVANRGNHEQYV.

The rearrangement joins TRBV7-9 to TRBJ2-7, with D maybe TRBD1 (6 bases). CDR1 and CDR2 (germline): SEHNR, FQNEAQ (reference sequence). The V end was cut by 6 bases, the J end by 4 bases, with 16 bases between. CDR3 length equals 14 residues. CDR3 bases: TGTGCCAGCAGTCCGTTCGAGACAGGATACGAGCAGTACTTC. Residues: CASSPFETGYEQYF.

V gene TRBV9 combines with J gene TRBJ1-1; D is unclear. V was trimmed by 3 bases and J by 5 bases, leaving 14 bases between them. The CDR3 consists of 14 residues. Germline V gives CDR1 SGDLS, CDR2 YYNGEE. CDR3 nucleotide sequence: TGTGCCAGCAGCGGGGGTCTTGGCTGGACTGAAGCTTTCTTT. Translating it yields CASSGGLGWTEAFF.

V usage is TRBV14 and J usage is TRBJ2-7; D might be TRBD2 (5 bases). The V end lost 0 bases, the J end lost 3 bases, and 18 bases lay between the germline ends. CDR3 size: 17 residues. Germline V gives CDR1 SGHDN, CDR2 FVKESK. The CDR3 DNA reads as TGTGCCAGCAGCCAAGATGGAGGCGCCCCGGCGTACTACGAGCAGTACTTC. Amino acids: CASSQDGGAPAYYEQYF.

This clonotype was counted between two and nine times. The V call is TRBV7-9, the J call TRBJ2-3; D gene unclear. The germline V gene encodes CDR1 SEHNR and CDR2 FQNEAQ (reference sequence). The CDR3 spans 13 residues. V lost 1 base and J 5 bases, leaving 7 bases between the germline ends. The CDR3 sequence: CASSLEQLDTQYF. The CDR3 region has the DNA TGTGCCAGCAGCTTAGAGCAACTAGATACGCAGTATTTT.

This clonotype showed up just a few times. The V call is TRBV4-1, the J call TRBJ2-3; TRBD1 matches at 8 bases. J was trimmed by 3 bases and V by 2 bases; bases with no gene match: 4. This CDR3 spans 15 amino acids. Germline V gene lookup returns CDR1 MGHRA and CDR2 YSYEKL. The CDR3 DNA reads TGCGCCAGCAGCCAAAAGGACAGGGCTACAGATACGCAGTATTTT. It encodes CASSQKDRATDTQYF.

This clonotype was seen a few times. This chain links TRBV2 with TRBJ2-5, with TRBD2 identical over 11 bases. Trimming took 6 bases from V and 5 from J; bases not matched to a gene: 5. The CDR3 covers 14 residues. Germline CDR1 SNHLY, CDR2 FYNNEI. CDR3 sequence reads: CASRDSGGVETQYF. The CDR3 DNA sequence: TGTGCCAGCAGGGATAGCGGGGGGGTGGAGACCCAGTACTTC.

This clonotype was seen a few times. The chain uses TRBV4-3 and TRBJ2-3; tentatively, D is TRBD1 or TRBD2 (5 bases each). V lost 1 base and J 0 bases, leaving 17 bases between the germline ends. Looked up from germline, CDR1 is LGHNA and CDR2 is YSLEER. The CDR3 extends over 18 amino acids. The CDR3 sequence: CASSQVWDGGPSTDTQYF. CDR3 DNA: TGCGCCAGCAGCCAAGTTTGGGACGGAGGACCTAGCACAGATACGCAGTATTTT.

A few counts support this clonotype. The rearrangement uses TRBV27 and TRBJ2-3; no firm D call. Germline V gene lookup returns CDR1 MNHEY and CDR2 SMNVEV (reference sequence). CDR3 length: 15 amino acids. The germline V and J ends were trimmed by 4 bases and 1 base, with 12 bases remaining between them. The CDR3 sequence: CASSYRYSGTDTQYF. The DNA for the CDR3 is TGTGCCAGCAGTTATCGGTACAGCGGCACAGATACGCAGTATTTT.

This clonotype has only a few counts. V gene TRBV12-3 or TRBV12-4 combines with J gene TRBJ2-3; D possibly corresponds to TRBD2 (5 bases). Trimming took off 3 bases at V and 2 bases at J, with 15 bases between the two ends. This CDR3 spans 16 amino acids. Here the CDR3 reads CASSFPFDGITDTQYF. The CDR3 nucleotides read TGTGCCAGCAGTTTCCCGTTTGACGGGATCACAGATACGCAGTATTTT.

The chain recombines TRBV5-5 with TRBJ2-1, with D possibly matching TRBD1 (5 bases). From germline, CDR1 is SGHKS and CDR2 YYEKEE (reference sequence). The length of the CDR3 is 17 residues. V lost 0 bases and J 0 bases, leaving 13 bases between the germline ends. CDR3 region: CASSLDPRVSSYNEQFF. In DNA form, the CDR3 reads TGTGCCAGCAGCTTGGACCCCAGGGTTAGCTCCTACAATGAGCAGTTCTTC.